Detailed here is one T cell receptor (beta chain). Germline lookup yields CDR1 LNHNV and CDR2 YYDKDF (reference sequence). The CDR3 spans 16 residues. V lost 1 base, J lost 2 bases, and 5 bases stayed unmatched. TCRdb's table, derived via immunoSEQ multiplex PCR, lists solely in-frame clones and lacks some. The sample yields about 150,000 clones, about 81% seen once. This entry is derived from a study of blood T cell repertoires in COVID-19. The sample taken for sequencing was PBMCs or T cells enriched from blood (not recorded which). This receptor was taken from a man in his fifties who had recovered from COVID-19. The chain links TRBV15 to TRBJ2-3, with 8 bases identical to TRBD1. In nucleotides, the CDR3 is TGTGCCACCAGCAGAGGCAGGGGGCCGCCCACAGATACGCAGTATTTT. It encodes CATSRGRGPPTDTQYF.